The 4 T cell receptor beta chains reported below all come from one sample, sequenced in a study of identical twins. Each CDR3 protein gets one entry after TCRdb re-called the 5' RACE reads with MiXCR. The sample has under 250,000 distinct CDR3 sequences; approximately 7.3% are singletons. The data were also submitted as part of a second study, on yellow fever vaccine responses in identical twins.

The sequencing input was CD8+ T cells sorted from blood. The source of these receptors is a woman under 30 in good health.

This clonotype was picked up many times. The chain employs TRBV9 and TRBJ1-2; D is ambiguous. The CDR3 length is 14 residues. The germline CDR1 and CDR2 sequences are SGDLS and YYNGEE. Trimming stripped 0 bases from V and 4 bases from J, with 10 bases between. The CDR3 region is CASSVGGQTYGYTF. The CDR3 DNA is TGTGCCAGCAGCGTAGGGGGTCAGACCTATGGCTACACCTTC.

CDR3 DNA sequence: TGTGCCAGCAGCTTATCTTCTAGGTCGCAGTATTTT. It encodes CASSLSSRSQYF. V is TRBV7-8 and J is TRBJ2-3; D is ambiguous. CDR3 length equals 12 residues. V was trimmed by 2 bases and J by 10 bases, leaving 10 bases between them. Germline lookup yields CDR1 SGHVS and CDR2 FQNEAQ.

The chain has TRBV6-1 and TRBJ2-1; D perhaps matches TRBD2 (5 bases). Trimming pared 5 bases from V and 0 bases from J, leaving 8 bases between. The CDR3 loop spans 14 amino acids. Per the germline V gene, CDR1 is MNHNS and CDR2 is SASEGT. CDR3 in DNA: TGTGCCAGCAGTCAGAGCGGCTCCTACAATGAGCAGTTCTTC. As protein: CASSQSGSYNEQFF.

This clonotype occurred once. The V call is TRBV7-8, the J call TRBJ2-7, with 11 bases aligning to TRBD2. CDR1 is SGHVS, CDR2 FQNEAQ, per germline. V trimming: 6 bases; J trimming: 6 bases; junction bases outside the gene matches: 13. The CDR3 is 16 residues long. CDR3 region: CASSSAVIAGGTEQYF. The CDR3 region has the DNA TGTGCCAGCAGTTCCGCTGTAATAGCGGGGGGGACCGAGCAGTACTTC.